The source of this T cell receptor beta chain is a study of cytomegalovirus exposure and HLA in healthy donors. Study outcomes and limitations: Highly shared variants forming one cluster were likely a sequencing artifact. Another analysis was done later, and it associated 15,000 or so TCR beta sequences with HLA alleles at 0.05 false discovery rate.

In germline, CDR1 is WSHSY, CDR2 SAAADI. The CDR3 consists of 16 residues. After removal of 0 bases from V and 2 bases from J, the junction contained 4 bases not matched to a gene. The primer mix had 60 Vbeta and 13 Jbeta primers. The repertoire was sequenced with immunoSEQ multiplex PCR; TCRdb's copy has only in-frame clones and lacks some. This sample has around 84,000 clones, with about 78% found just once. Points on this clone: Its target is not known.

The receptor was derived from a man aged 45-60 years in good health and CMV-seronegative. The chain recombines TRBV10-2 with TRBJ2-5; TRBD2 matches at 9 bases. The specimen sequenced was PBMCs. Here the CDR3 DNA reads TGCGCCAGCAGTGAGTCGATGGCGGGGGGGCAAGAGACCCAGTACTTC. It yields the protein CASSESMAGGQETQYF.